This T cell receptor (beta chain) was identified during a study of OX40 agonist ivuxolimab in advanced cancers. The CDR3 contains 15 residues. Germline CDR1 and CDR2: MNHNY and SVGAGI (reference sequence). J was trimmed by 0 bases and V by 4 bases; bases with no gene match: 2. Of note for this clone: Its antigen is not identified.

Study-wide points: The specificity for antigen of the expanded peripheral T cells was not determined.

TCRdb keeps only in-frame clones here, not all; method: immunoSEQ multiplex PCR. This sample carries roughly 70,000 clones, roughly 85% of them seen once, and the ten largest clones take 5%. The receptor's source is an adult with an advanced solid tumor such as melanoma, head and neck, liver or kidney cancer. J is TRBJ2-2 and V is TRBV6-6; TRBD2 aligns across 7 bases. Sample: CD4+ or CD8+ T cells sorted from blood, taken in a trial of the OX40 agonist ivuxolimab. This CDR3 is CASSFLAANTGELFF. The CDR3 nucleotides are TGTGCCAGCAGTTTCCTAGCGGCGAACACCGGGGAGCTGTTTTTT.